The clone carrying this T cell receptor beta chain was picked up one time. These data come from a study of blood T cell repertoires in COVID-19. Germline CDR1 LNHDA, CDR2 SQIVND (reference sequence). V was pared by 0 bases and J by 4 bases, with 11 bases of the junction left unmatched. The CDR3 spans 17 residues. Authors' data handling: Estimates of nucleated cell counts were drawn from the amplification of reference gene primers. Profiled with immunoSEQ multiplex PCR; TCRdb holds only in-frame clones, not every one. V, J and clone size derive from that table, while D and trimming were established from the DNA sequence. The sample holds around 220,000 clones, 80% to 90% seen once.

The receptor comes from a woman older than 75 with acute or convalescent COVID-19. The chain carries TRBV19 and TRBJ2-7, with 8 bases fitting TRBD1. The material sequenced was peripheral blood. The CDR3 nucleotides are TGTGCCAGTAGTATAGACGCATCCGGGACAGGATCTTACGAGCAGTACTTC. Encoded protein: CASSIDASGTGSYEQYF.